These 27 T cell receptor beta chains share one sample of origin, sequenced in a study of blood T cells in healthy people across ages. Together with a sample-barcoded 5' primer, a J-beta primer mix was included in a second PCR lasting roughly 6 to 12 cycles. TCRdb called the 5' RACE reads again in MiXCR, with one record for every CDR3 protein. The sample shows some 1.8 million distinct CDR3 sequences, 30% to 40% of them seen only once. The specimen sequenced was blood. Source of these receptors: a human donor in good health.

The chain combines TRBV28 with TRBJ2-3, with 14 bases fitting TRBD2. The germline CDR1 and CDR2 sequences are MDHEN and SYDVKM. V lost 8 bases and J lost 4; bases outside the gene matches: 5. CDR3 size: 15 residues. The chain's CDR3 is CASVGLAGGPDTQYF. Written as DNA, the CDR3 is TGTGCCAGCGTAGGACTAGCGGGGGGTCCAGATACGCAGTATTTT.

The chain joins TRBV7-9 to TRBJ2-1, with unresolved D. The CDR3 runs to 15 residues. CDR1 and CDR2 (germline): SEHNR, FQNEAQ (reference sequence). V lost 4 bases and J 8 bases, leaving 18 bases between the germline ends. The CDR3 DNA is TGTGCCAGCAGCTCCCACGGGTTTGGGATCGATGAGCAGTTCTTC. It specifies CASSSHGFGIDEQFF.

This sequence joins TRBV20-1 and TRBJ2-3; 9 bases line up with TRBD2. J was trimmed by 7 bases and V by 3 bases; bases with no gene match: 11. CDR1 is DFQATT and CDR2 is SNEGSKA in the germline V gene (reference sequence). This CDR3 is 15 amino acids long. CDR3 sequence reads: CSASRSSGDVYTQYF. CDR3 nucleotide sequence: TGCAGTGCTAGCAGATCTAGCGGGGATGTGTATACGCAGTATTTT.

This clonotype has a count of ten or more. DNA for the CDR3: TGTGCCAGCAGCCGCGGGGGACAGTCCTACGAGCAGTACTTC. It codes for CASSRGGQSYEQYF. The chain is built from TRBV4-2 and TRBJ2-7; D is possibly TRBD1 or TRBD2 (7 bases each). The CDR3 spans 14 residues. V was shortened by 4 bases and J by 1 base, with 11 bases between the two germline ends. Per germline, CDR1 LGHNA and CDR2 YNFKEQ.

The chain employs TRBV29-1 and TRBJ2-5; D not certain. The J call may be in error: the DNA end matches TRBJ2-7 better. Germline V gene data show CDR1 as SQVTM and CDR2 as ANQGSEA. The CDR3 sequence is 15 residues long. CDR3 sequence (DNA): TGCAGCGTAACTCCGCACCCGGGCGTATCCTACGAGCAGTACTTC. Translating gives CSVTPHPGVSYEQYF.

The J gene is TRBJ2-7, the V gene TRBV5-1, with TRBD1 as a possible D gene (5 bases). The CDR3 has 12 amino acids. Per germline, CDR1 SGHRS and CDR2 YFSETQ. V was trimmed by 0 bases and J by 9 bases, leaving 10 bases between them. The CDR3 region has the DNA TGCGCCAGCAGCTTGGCAGGGTCGGCGCAGTACTTC. Translated: CASSLAGSAQYF.

DNA for the CDR3: TGTGCTAGTGGTTTGGTCCTGACTAACAGGGGAGAGACCCAGTACTTC. It codes for CASGLVLTNRGETQYF. The J gene is TRBJ2-5, the V gene TRBV12-5, with 7 nucleotides matching TRBD1. V dropped 0 bases and J dropped 4; count of bases not matched to a gene: 8. There are 16 residues in the CDR3. Per germline, CDR1 LGHNT and CDR2 FRNRAP.

This clonotype was found a few times. The rearrangement uses TRBV7-8 and TRBJ2-1; D may match TRBD1 or TRBD2 (5 bases each). The V gene's germline CDR1 is SGHVS and CDR2 FQNEAQ. Trimming removed 4 bases at V and 4 bases at J, with 20 bases between. The CDR3 is 17 amino acids. The chain's CDR3 is CASSSHLSGTNYNEQFF. Here the CDR3 DNA reads TGTGCCAGCAGCTCCCATCTTTCGGGGACGAATTACAATGAGCAGTTCTTC.

The V and J genes are TRBV7-6 and TRBJ2-2; no clear D. Trimming pared 3 bases from V and 1 base from J, leaving 6 bases between. Germline lookup yields CDR1 SGHVS and CDR2 FNYEAQ. The CDR3 length is 14 residues. As DNA, the CDR3 is TGTGCCAGCAGCTTTTTAGAGAACACCGGGGAGCTGTTTTTT. This codes for CASSFLENTGELFF.

The CDR3 sequence is CASSSPPGDVSDTQYF. For the CDR3, the DNA is TGTGCCAGCAGCTCCCCTCCCGGGGATGTTTCAGATACGCAGTATTTT. This chain connects TRBV7-2 to TRBJ2-3, with D perhaps matching TRBD2 (5 bases). CDR3 length: 16 residues. V was shortened by 4 bases and J by 4 bases, with 18 bases between the two germline ends. The germline CDR1 and CDR2 sequences are SGHTA and FQGNSA.

CDR3 loop: CASSLIAESYGYTF. As DNA, the CDR3 is TGCGCCAGCAGCCTAATTGCAGAGAGCTATGGCTACACCTTC. The V and J genes are TRBV4-3 and TRBJ1-2; D is unclear. CDR1 LGHNA and CDR2 YSLEER come from the germline V gene. Trimming stripped 4 bases from V and 4 bases from J, with 13 bases between. The CDR3 runs to 14 residues.

This clonotype was seen a handful of times. The chain links TRBV9 to TRBJ2-3, with TRBD2 identical over 11 bases. Germline V gene data show CDR1 as SGDLS and CDR2 as YYNGEE. V lost 0 bases, J lost 1 base, and 4 bases stayed unmatched. The CDR3 has 17 residues. The CDR3 is CASSVASLAGGTDTQYF. DNA of the CDR3: TGTGCCAGCAGCGTAGCTTCACTAGCGGGGGGCACAGATACGCAGTATTTT.

This chain uses TRBV5-5 with TRBJ2-2, with D perhaps matching TRBD2 (6 bases). Trimming stripped 1 base from V and 6 bases from J, with 10 bases between. Germline-derived CDR1 and CDR2 are SGHKS and YYEKEE (reference sequence). This CDR3 region has 14 residues. CDR3: CASSLQRAAGELFF. CDR3 nucleotide sequence: TGTGCCAGCAGCTTGCAGCGGGCGGCCGGGGAGCTGTTTTTT. The variable domain in full, with the rest retrieved from reference TRBV5-5 and TRBJ2-2, is DAGVTQSPTHLIKTRGQQVTLRCSPISGHKSVSWYQQVLGQGPQFIFQYYEKEERGRGNFPDRFSARQFPNYSSELNVNALLLGDSALYLCASSLQRAAGELFFGEGSRLTVL.

This clonotype appeared a few times. The CDR3 region is CASEHGRGFGANVLTF. In DNA form, the CDR3 reads TGTGCCAGCGAGCATGGCAGGGGTTTTGGGGCCAACGTCCTGACTTTC. V is TRBV9 and J is TRBJ2-6, with D perhaps TRBD1 (6 bases). The V end was cut by 7 bases, the J end by 3 bases, with 17 bases between. CDR1 and CDR2 (germline): SGDLS, YYNGEE. This CDR3 has 16 residues.

The chain combines TRBV19 with TRBJ1-5; D is possibly TRBD1 (5 bases). Trimming removed 5 bases from V and 2 bases from J, with 19 bases in between. The germline V gene encodes CDR1 LNHDA and CDR2 SQIVND (reference sequence). The CDR3 spans 17 residues. CDR3 DNA: TGTGCCAGTAGTGTCCCGCCTTGGGGGAGCGGCAATCAGCCCCAGCATTTT. Protein: CASSVPPWGSGNQPQHF.

On this clonotype: A much larger clone differs from this one at a single base, so this may be a read error. The chain joins TRBV7-9 to TRBJ2-3, with D possibly TRBD2 on 6 matching bases. Germline CDR1 is SEHNR and CDR2 is FQNEAQ (reference sequence). The CDR3 runs to 15 residues. Trimming cost V 5 bases and J 5 bases, with 17 bases left between them. CDR3 sequence: CASSRTSGGIDTQYF. CDR3 DNA sequence: TGTGCCAGCAGCCGCACGTCCGGGGGAATAGATACGCAGTATTTT.

The rearrangement links TRBV7-3 to TRBJ2-3; D not resolved. From germline, CDR1 is SGHTA and CDR2 FQGTGA. The CDR3 has 15 amino acids. Trimming pared 2 bases from V and 0 bases from J, leaving 9 bases between. The CDR3 nucleotides are TGTGCCAGCAGCTTATTGTCGGTCAGCACAGATACGCAGTATTTT. The encoded protein is CASSLLSVSTDTQYF.

Notes on this clonotype: One junction end disagrees with the germline gene, perhaps due to a read error. CDR3 residues: CASSPKETRYF. The CDR3, as DNA: TGTGCCAGCAGTCCTAAGGAGACCCGGTACTTC. The chain couples TRBV12-3 or TRBV12-4 to TRBJ2-5; D remains ambiguous. CDR3 length: 11 residues.

The chain uses TRBV20-1 and TRBJ2-3; no definite D call. The CDR3 covers 12 residues. Per the germline V gene, CDR1 is DFQATT and CDR2 is SNEGSKA (reference sequence). V lost 1 base and J 7 bases, leaving 9 bases between the germline ends. The CDR3 reads CSARVDTNTQYF. CDR3 sequence (DNA): TGCAGTGCTAGAGTTGACACCAATACGCAGTATTTT.

This clonotype was recorded a few times. V and J are TRBV29-1 and TRBJ1-2; D remains unclear. V dropped 8 bases and J dropped 10 bases, with 20 bases sitting between them. The CDR3 length is 12 residues. Germline-derived CDR1 and CDR2 are SQVTM and ANQGSEA. The CDR3 protein is CSTRETTVDYTF. CDR3 DNA sequence: TGCAGCACTCGGGAGACTACAGTGGACTACACCTTC.

This chain uses TRBV4-2 with TRBJ1-1; D gene unclear. Germline V lookup: CDR1 LGHNA, CDR2 YNFKEQ. The CDR3 runs 13 residues. V was pared by 2 bases and J by 7 bases, with 11 bases between. CDR3 nucleotide sequence: TGTGCCAGCAGCCAAAGGCGCACTAATGAAGCTTTCTTT. Its protein is CASSQRRTNEAFF.

Only one count was recorded for this clonotype. The chain joins TRBV14 to TRBJ1-5; D not certain. The length of the CDR3 is 13 residues. Germline V lookup: CDR1 SGHDN, CDR2 FVKESK. Deletions cut 0 bases from V and 9 bases from J, with 9 bases between. CDR3 loop: CASSQDLGWPQHF. The DNA of the CDR3 is TGTGCCAGCAGCCAAGATCTGGGATGGCCCCAGCATTTT.

This clonotype was observed once. J is TRBJ1-5 and V is TRBV7-8; D gene unclear. The CDR3 length is 14 residues. CDR1 and CDR2 (germline): SGHVS, FQNEAQ. V dropped 0 bases and J dropped 10 bases, with 13 bases sitting between them. CDR3 sequence: CASSLARLHGPQHF. The CDR3 DNA sequence: TGTGCCAGCAGCTTAGCACGGCTTCATGGACCCCAGCATTTT.

A few counts support this clonotype. J is TRBJ2-5 and V is TRBV27; TRBD2 matches at 7 bases. Germline CDR1 and CDR2: MNHEY and SMNVEV (reference sequence). Trimming at V came to 0 bases and at J to 4 bases, leaving 5 bases not matched to a gene. This CDR3 region has 15 residues. The chain's CDR3 is CASSLSTRGRETQYF. As DNA, the CDR3 is TGTGCCAGCAGTTTATCGACGCGGGGGAGAGAGACCCAGTACTTC.

To note about this clonotype: At one end, the junction sequence differs from germline, possibly due to a read error. The chain employs TRBV29-1 and TRBJ2-1; 7 bases agree with TRBD1. Per the germline V gene, CDR1 is SQVTM and CDR2 is ANQGSEA. This CDR3 is 12 amino acids long. DNA for the CDR3: TGCAGCGTTCCCGGGACAGAAAATGAGCTGTTCTTC. Translating it yields CSVPGTENELFF.

This chain links TRBV7-2 with TRBJ2-4, with a tentative D call TRBD2 (5 bases). V lost 5 bases, J lost 15 bases, and 17 bases lay in between. From germline, CDR1 is SGHTA and CDR2 FQGNSA. The CDR3 contains 12 residues. DNA of the CDR3: TGTGCCAGCAGCCCAACGGGTCAGAGGGTGTACTTC. It encodes CASSPTGQRVYF.

This clonotype was seen a few times. The V and J genes are TRBV6-2 or TRBV6-3 and TRBJ2-5; TRBD2 is a possible D gene (5 bases). Germline V CDR1 and CDR2: MNHEY, SVGEGT. The CDR3 is 15 residues long. The V and J ends lost 0 bases and 4 bases respectively, with 12 bases between them. CDR3: CASSYSMRERETQYF. The CDR3 DNA reads TGTGCCAGCAGTTACTCGATGAGGGAACGAGAGACCCAGTACTTC.